The 21 T cell receptor beta chains in this list originate from one sample, sequenced in a study of siplizumab effects on memory and regulatory T cells. Profiling relied on immunoSEQ multiplex PCR, and the TCRdb table lists in-frame clones only, not all of them. The sample has about 62,000 clones, around three quarters seen once. The sequenced material came from memory CD4+ T cells sorted from blood. These receptor sequences come from a human donor in good health.

The rearrangement joins TRBV14 to TRBJ1-6, with D hard to call. The CDR3 covers 13 residues. V was trimmed by 1 base and J by 8 bases, leaving 6 bases between them. In germline, CDR1 is SGHDN, CDR2 FVKESK. CDR3 sequence reads: CASSQAIYSPLHF. CDR3 in DNA: TGTGCCAGCAGCCAAGCTATTTATTCACCCCTCCACTTT.

This clone was counted a single time. The chain recombines TRBV29-1 with TRBJ1-2, with 10 bases matching TRBD1. V lost 7 bases, J lost 8 bases, and 13 bases stayed unmatched. Germline values: CDR1 SQVTM, CDR2 ANQGSEA. CDR3 size: 14 residues. The CDR3 nucleotides are TGCAGCGCCGAATCACAGACAGGGGGCTGGGGCTACACCTTC. This translates into CSAESQTGGWGYTF.

The V and J genes are TRBV11-2 and TRBJ2-7; D is perhaps TRBD2 (5 bases). V gave up 0 bases and J gave up 6 bases, with 9 bases separating them. From germline, CDR1 is SGHAT and CDR2 FQNNGV. The CDR3 has 13 residues. The CDR3 protein is CASSLEPRGEQYF. CDR3 in DNA: TGTGCCAGCAGCTTAGAACCTCGGGGCGAGCAGTACTTC.

V is TRBV6-4 and J is TRBJ2-2, with D possibly being TRBD2 (6 bases). The V gene's germline CDR1 is MRHNA and CDR2 SNTAGT. V shed 0 bases and J shed 4 bases, with 6 bases lying between them. The CDR3 covers 14 residues. CDR3 in DNA: TGTGCCAGCAGTGACTCGGGGGGCACCGGGGAGCTGTTTTTT. As protein: CASSDSGGTGELFF.

The chain combines TRBV6-4 with TRBJ2-3; 7 bases are a match to TRBD2. The CDR3 spans 14 residues. V lost 2 bases and J lost 4; bases outside the gene matches: 3. From germline, CDR1 is MRHNA and CDR2 SNTAGT. CDR3: CASSDMGGADTQYF. The CDR3 DNA follows: TGTGCCAGCAGTGACATGGGAGGGGCAGATACGCAGTATTTT.

This clone was counted once. The J gene is TRBJ2-7, the V gene TRBV6-1, with D tentatively TRBD2 (5 bases). The CDR3 contains 13 residues. Germline V gene sequence: CDR1 MNHNS, CDR2 SASEGT. The ends were cut back, 5 bases at V and 3 bases at J, with 11 bases in the middle. The CDR3 region has the DNA TGTGCCAGCAGTATAAGCCGGGGCTACGAGCAGTACTTC. This translates into CASSISRGYEQYF.

The rearrangement uses TRBV15 and TRBJ2-7; 7 bases match TRBD1. Germline CDR1 LNHNV, CDR2 YYDKDF (reference sequence). J lost 2 bases, V lost 2 bases, and 9 bases had no gene match. The CDR3 is 16 amino acids. CDR3 sequence reads: CATSRFTGAAPYEQYF. Written as DNA, the CDR3 is TGTGCCACCAGCAGATTTACAGGGGCCGCCCCCTACGAGCAGTACTTC.

The V call is TRBV6-5, the J call TRBJ2-1, with 7 bases fitting TRBD2. The CDR3 consists of 16 residues. The J segment lost 3 bases and the V segment lost 3 bases, leaving 8 bases of the junction unmatched. Germline values: CDR1 MNHEY, CDR2 SVGAGI. The CDR3 is CASSYIGGGFYNEQFF. The CDR3 bases are TGTGCCAGCAGTTATATTGGCGGGGGATTCTACAATGAGCAGTTCTTC.

The J gene is TRBJ1-1, the V gene TRBV19; maybe TRBD1 (5 bases). The CDR3 contains 15 residues. Germline lookup yields CDR1 LNHDA and CDR2 SQIVND (reference sequence). V lost 11 bases to trimming and J lost 0 bases, with 19 bases between them. The DNA of the CDR3 is TGTGCCGGTTACGAATCCGGGACGGTGAACACTGAAGCTTTCTTT. It codes for CAGYESGTVNTEAFF.

This clone was observed a handful of times. The chain uses TRBV28 and TRBJ2-5, with TRBD2 matching 10 bases. Trimming took 5 bases from V and 2 from J; bases not matched to a gene: 5. The CDR3 length is 15 residues. CDR1 and CDR2 (germline): MDHEN, SYDVKM. For the CDR3, the DNA is TGTGCCAGCAGTCACGCGACTAGCGGGCAAGAGACCCAGTACTTC. Translating it yields CASSHATSGQETQYF. Full variable domain (remainder filled in from reference TRBV28 and TRBJ2-5): DVKVTQSSRYLVKRTGEKVFLECVQDMDHENMFWYRQDPGLGLRLIYFSYDVKMKEKGDIPEGYSVSREKKERFSLILESASTNQTSMYLCASSHATSGQETQYFGPGTRLLVL.

This sequence joins TRBV7-9 and TRBJ1-1; D unclear. The germline gives CDR1 SEHNR, CDR2 FQNEAQ (reference sequence). The V and J ends lost 1 base and 8 bases respectively, with 5 bases between them. This CDR3 is built from 11 residues. The CDR3 spells CASSLVGEAFF. The CDR3 DNA sequence: TGTGCCAGCAGCTTAGTGGGCGAAGCTTTCTTT.

The CDR3 DNA reads TGCGCCAGCAGCCAAGATCCCCCGGGGCCGGACAGATACGGGGAGCTGTTTTTT. Translating it yields CASSQDPPGPDRYGELFF. The chain has TRBV4-1 and TRBJ2-2, with D maybe TRBD1 (6 bases). Germline CDR1 is MGHRA and CDR2 is YSYEKL. V shed 0 bases and J shed 7 bases, with 21 bases lying between them. The CDR3 loop spans 18 amino acids.

The genes are TRBV5-1 and TRBJ1-4; 8 bases align to TRBD1. This CDR3 is 14 amino acids long. CDR1 SGHRS and CDR2 YFSETQ come from the germline V gene. The J segment lost 6 bases and the V segment lost 4 bases, leaving 5 bases of the junction unmatched. The CDR3 sequence: CASSAGQAYEKLFF. The CDR3 DNA follows: TGCGCCAGCAGCGCGGGACAGGCATATGAAAAACTGTTTTTT.

The chain carries TRBV5-1 and TRBJ2-3; D remains ambiguous. The CDR3 has 16 amino acids. Germline-derived CDR1 and CDR2 are SGHRS and YFSETQ. V gave up 0 bases and J gave up 6 bases, with 17 bases separating them. This chain's CDR3 is CASSLEVSGGWDTQYF. In nucleotides, the CDR3 is TGCGCCAGCAGCTTGGAGGTGTCGGGTGGATGGGATACGCAGTATTTT.

The chain links TRBV5-6 to TRBJ1-2; TRBD1 matches at 8 bases. Germline V lookup: CDR1 SGHDT, CDR2 YYEEEE. The V and J ends lost 2 bases and 6 bases, in that order; junction bases with no gene match: 3. CDR3 length: 13 amino acids. The CDR3: CASSFGQGDGYTF. CDR3 nucleotide sequence: TGTGCCAGCAGCTTCGGACAGGGCGATGGCTACACCTTC.

The chain carries TRBV7-2 and TRBJ2-5; D ambiguous. The CDR3 runs 13 residues. Germline V gives CDR1 SGHTA, CDR2 FQGNSA. V was clipped by 1 base and J by 5 bases, with 8 bases between them. The CDR3 protein is CASSLGPLETQYF. In DNA form, the CDR3 reads TGTGCCAGCAGCTTAGGCCCCCTGGAGACCCAGTACTTC.

In this sample, this clone turned up once. The rearrangement links TRBV2 to TRBJ2-3, with 11 positions matching TRBD2. There are 19 residues in the CDR3. Germline CDR1 SNHLY, CDR2 FYNNEI. The V gene end was trimmed by 6 bases and the J gene end by 2 bases; junction bases not matched to a gene: 16. DNA of the CDR3: TGTGCCAGCAGCCCAAAAGGTAGCGGGGGGGCCTTTATCACAGATACGCAGTATTTT. Residues: CASSPKGSGGAFITDTQYF.

The chain carries TRBV5-5 and TRBJ1-1; 10 positions match TRBD1. The CDR3 runs to 14 residues. The J segment lost 4 bases and the V segment lost 4 bases, leaving 4 bases of the junction unmatched. In germline, CDR1 is SGHKS, CDR2 YYEKEE (reference sequence). The CDR3 DNA reads as TGTGCCAGCAGCCGGACAGGGGGTGGCACTGAAGCTTTCTTT. Its protein is CASSRTGGGTEAFF.

This chain uses TRBV27 with TRBJ2-2; 9 nucleotides line up with TRBD2. With 5 bases clipped from V and 1 base from J, the junction kept 11 bases outside the gene matches. The CDR3 spans 18 residues. The germline CDR1 and CDR2 sequences are MNHEY and SMNVEV (reference sequence). CDR3 sequence (DNA): TGTGCCAGCAGTCATAGCGTGGCTAGCGGGGTGAACACCGGGGAGCTGTTTTTT. Amino acids: CASSHSVASGVNTGELFF.

The V gene is TRBV5-1, the J gene TRBJ2-1, with D perhaps TRBD2 (6 bases). Germline V gene sequence: CDR1 SGHRS, CDR2 YFSETQ. The CDR3 consists of 16 residues. V lost 4 bases to trimming and J lost 7 bases, with 21 bases between them. The CDR3 nucleotides read TGCGCCAGCAGCACCCAAGGACGGGGGTATGGGAATGAGCAGTTCTTC. Encoded protein: CASSTQGRGYGNEQFF.

This clone was seen a handful of times. The genes are TRBV7-2 and TRBJ1-1; D remains unclear. This CDR3 is built from 14 residues. Germline CDR1 is SGHTA and CDR2 is FQGNSA. The V and J ends lost 3 bases and 0 bases respectively, with 8 bases between them. In DNA form, the CDR3 reads TGTGCCAGCAGCTTGGTGTACATGAACACTGAAGCTTTCTTT. It encodes CASSLVYMNTEAFF.